Listed here are 27 T cell receptor beta chains from one sample, sequenced in a study of beta chain features in type 1 diabetes (dated by TCRdb to 2017 to 2018). Paper-wide results and their limitations: Type 1 diabetes patients showed a moderate but significant shortening of TCRB CDR3 length in all four CD4+ subsets.

The method behind the library was the immunoSEQ multiplex PCR assay. The entire amount of isolated RNA was reverse transcribed using the High Capacity cDNA Reverse Transcription Kit, so the sequenced TCRB transcripts were expressed ones. Held by TCRdb, this immuneACCESS table contains in-frame sequences only and omits some clones. Under half of the omission traces to an unresolved V gene where checked; the cause of the rest is unknown. The sample contains about 360,000 clones, around 12% of them found a single time. The top ten clones comprise approximately 0.01% of the sample. These TCRs' antigens remain unknown. Sequencing was done on a sample of naive CD4+ T cells from blood. What this sample's cell subset or site label stands for: true naive CD4+ T cells. Receptors originate from a woman under 30 with type 1 diabetes.

V and J are TRBV7-2 and TRBJ2-7; 8 bases fit TRBD2. Germline CDR1 and CDR2: SGHTA and FQGNSA. The V and J ends lost 5 bases and 4 bases, in that order; junction bases with no gene match: 4. The CDR3 is made up of 13 amino acids. The CDR3 nucleotides read TGTGCCAGCAGCCAAAGCGGGAGATACGAGCAGTACTTC. This translates into CASSQSGRYEQYF.

The chain combines TRBV7-2 with TRBJ1-5, with 8 bases matching TRBD1. Germline-derived CDR1 and CDR2 are SGHTA and FQGNSA. Unmatched junction bases numbered 2, after V lost 1 base and J lost 3 bases. The CDR3 spans 15 residues. CDR3 amino acids: CASSLGTGTNQPQHF. The CDR3 region has the DNA TGTGCCAGCAGCTTAGGGACAGGGACCAATCAGCCCCAGCATTTT.

The V and J genes are TRBV5-4 and TRBJ1-2; no firm D call. V lost 0 bases and J lost 2, with 17 bases in between. The V gene's germline CDR1 is SGHNT and CDR2 YYREEE (reference sequence). This CDR3 has 17 residues. DNA of the CDR3: TGTGCCAGCAGCTTGGAGCCAAGGCGGGCTGGCAACTATGGCTACACCTTC. Protein sequence: CASSLEPRRAGNYGYTF.

This clone was counted only a few times. The genes are TRBV11-3 and TRBJ2-1, with D unresolved. This CDR3 has 13 amino acids. Trimming left V 0 bases short and J 9 bases short, with 9 bases between. Germline V CDR1 and CDR2: SGHNT, YENEEA. CDR3 protein: CASSLDRVGEQFF. Here the CDR3 DNA reads TGTGCCAGCAGCTTAGATCGCGTCGGTGAGCAGTTCTTC.

V and J are TRBV18 and TRBJ2-5, with D possibly matching TRBD1 (6 bases). This CDR3 has 15 residues. Germline V gene lookup returns CDR1 KGHSH and CDR2 LQKENI. V lost 0 bases, J lost 5 bases, and 13 bases lay in between. The CDR3 region is CASSPPGTGWETQYF. CDR3 bases: TGTGCCAGCTCACCACCCGGCACAGGGTGGGAGACCCAGTACTTC.

The chain's CDR3 is CASSIAAGVTDTQYF. The CDR3 DNA reads TGTGCCAGTAGTATTGCAGCGGGAGTAACAGATACGCAGTATTTT. This chain connects TRBV19 to TRBJ2-3; 8 positions agree with TRBD2. CDR3 length: 15 amino acids. The germline CDR1 and CDR2 sequences are LNHDA and SQIVND (reference sequence). Trimming at V came to 3 bases and at J to 3 bases, leaving 5 bases not matched to a gene.

The rearrangement uses TRBV9 and TRBJ2-2, with 7 nucleotides matching TRBD2. Germline V CDR1 and CDR2: SGDLS, YYNGEE. The junction had 6 bases not matched to a gene; V was cut back by 10 bases and J by 6 bases. The CDR3 consists of 12 residues. CDR3 DNA: TGTGCCCGAGGGAGGGGCCCCGGGGAGCTGTTTTTT. Residues: CARGRGPGELFF.

V usage is TRBV6-5 and J usage is TRBJ1-4; 7 nucleotides line up with TRBD1. Germline trimming cut 6 bases from V and 3 bases from J; bases unmatched to any gene: 7. Per germline, CDR1 MNHEY and CDR2 SVGAGI. The CDR3 has 15 amino acids. The CDR3 DNA reads TGTGCCAGCAGCCCAGGGACAGTATCTAATGAAAAACTGTTTTTT. This codes for CASSPGTVSNEKLFF.

This clone was observed a few times. The chain couples TRBV6-5 to TRBJ1-2; TRBD1 matches at 9 bases. V was pared by 5 bases and J by 5 bases, with 6 bases of the junction left unmatched. The CDR3 runs 14 residues. Germline values: CDR1 MNHEY, CDR2 SVGAGI. The CDR3 DNA reads TGTGCCAGCAGTACCGGGACAGGGTTATATGGCTACACCTTC. Its translation is CASSTGTGLYGYTF.

This clone appeared a few times. The gene calls are TRBV28 and TRBJ2-2; TRBD1 might be the D (6 bases). Germline CDR1 reads MDHEN; CDR2 reads SYDVKM. The CDR3 consists of 17 residues. Trimming removed 4 bases from V and 0 bases from J, with 15 bases in between. The CDR3 sequence: CASSSEVGAANTGELFF. DNA for the CDR3: TGTGCCAGCAGTTCGGAAGTGGGGGCAGCGAACACCGGGGAGCTGTTTTTT.

CDR3 DNA: TGTGCCAGCGGTCCGCGTGAGACCCAGTACTTC. Residues: CASGPRETQYF. J is TRBJ2-5 and V is TRBV7-9; no definite D call. V lost 8 bases and J 5 bases, leaving 9 bases between the germline ends. This CDR3 has 11 amino acids. CDR1 is SEHNR, CDR2 FQNEAQ, per germline (reference sequence).

This clone occurred a few times. The chain recombines TRBV27 with TRBJ1-1; TRBD1 matches 8 bases. This CDR3 has 16 residues. Germline loops: CDR1 MNHEY, CDR2 SMNVEV (reference sequence). V gave up 5 bases and J gave up 1 base; unmatched junction bases: 9. The CDR3 DNA reads TGTGCCAGCAGTCATGGACAGGGAATGGGGAACACTGAAGCTTTCTTT. This translates into CASSHGQGMGNTEAFF.

This clone was observed a few times. The chain couples TRBV15 to TRBJ2-1; 7 bases map to TRBD1. J lost 5 bases, V lost 0 bases, and 10 bases had no gene match. CDR3 size: 17 residues. The germline CDR1 and CDR2 sequences are LNHNV and YYDKDF (reference sequence). CDR3 DNA: TGTGCCACCAGCAGAGATTCGTCGACAGGGACGGACAATGAGCAGTTCTTC. It is translated as CATSRDSSTGTDNEQFF.

The chain recombines TRBV14 with TRBJ2-3; D gene unclear. CDR1 is SGHDN, CDR2 FVKESK, per germline. There are 11 residues in the CDR3. The ends were cut back, 3 bases at V and 7 bases at J, with 5 bases in the middle. The CDR3 DNA reads as TGTGCCAGCAGCCATAGTTATACGCAGTATTTT. Protein sequence: CASSHSYTQYF. Full variable domain (rest looked up from reference TRBV14 and TRBJ2-3): EAGVTQFPSHSVIEKGQTVTLRCDPISGHDNLYWYRRVMGKEIKFLLHFVKESKQDESGMPNNRFLAERTGGTYSTLKVQPAELEDSGVYFCASSHSYTQYFGPGTRLTVL.

This clone was seen more than once but under ten times. The rearrangement uses TRBV30 and TRBJ1-1, with D maybe TRBD1 (5 bases). Trimming stripped 0 bases from V and 4 bases from J, with 6 bases between. The CDR3 runs 12 residues. Per germline, CDR1 GTSNPN and CDR2 SVGIG (reference sequence). CDR3 loop: CAWSVGGTEAFF. The CDR3 DNA reads TGTGCCTGGAGTGTGGGGGGCACTGAAGCTTTCTTT.

This clone was detected only a few times. The V gene is TRBV27, the J gene TRBJ2-7, with 8 bases fitting TRBD1. Trimming at V came to 5 bases and at J to 3 bases, leaving 15 bases not matched to a gene. There are 17 residues in the CDR3. Germline V gene sequence: CDR1 MNHEY, CDR2 SMNVEV (reference sequence). CDR3 nucleotide sequence: TGTGCCAGCAGTGAGTTGTCGCCCGGACAGGGAAACTACGAGCAGTACTTC. Its translation: CASSELSPGQGNYEQYF.

The V call is TRBV28, the J call TRBJ1-1; unclear D gene. The germline V and J ends were trimmed by 7 bases and 4 bases, with 7 bases remaining between them. The CDR3 spans 11 residues. Germline V gives CDR1 MDHEN, CDR2 SYDVKM. The CDR3 spells CASNTPTEAFF. The CDR3 DNA reads TGTGCCAGCAACACACCCACTGAAGCTTTCTTT.

This clone was detected a few times. The CDR3, as DNA: TGTGCCAGCAGTGCCGGTGGGTCGAGGCAGCCCCAGCATTTT. It codes for CASSAGGSRQPQHF. The chain employs TRBV2 and TRBJ1-5, with D uncertain. Germline V CDR1 and CDR2: SNHLY, FYNNEI. Trimming stripped 4 bases from V and 7 bases from J, with 14 bases between. The CDR3 totals 14 residues.

This clone showed up just a few times. The chain joins TRBV19 to TRBJ2-1; a weak D match, TRBD2 (7 bases). The germline V gene has CDR1 LNHDA and CDR2 SQIVND (reference sequence). The CDR3 spans 14 residues. V lost 11 bases to trimming and J lost 8 bases, with 22 bases between them. CDR3 in amino acids: CACGGGRGLDEQFF. In DNA form, the CDR3 reads TGTGCCTGTGGGGGGGGCCGAGGCCTGGATGAGCAGTTCTTC.

This clone has just a few counts. The chain links TRBV15 to TRBJ1-2; the D is unclear. The CDR3 sequence is 13 residues long. CDR1 LNHNV and CDR2 YYDKDF come from the germline V gene (reference sequence). V lost 0 bases, J lost 9 bases, and 11 bases lay in between. CDR3 in amino acids: CATSRDPGERYTF. The CDR3, as DNA: TGTGCCACCAGCAGAGATCCCGGGGAGCGCTACACCTTC.

The CDR3 reads CASSVRGQVRQPQHF. CDR3 nucleotides: TGTGCCAGCAGCGTACGGGGACAGGTACGGCAGCCCCAGCATTTT. This chain joins TRBV9 and TRBJ1-5, with TRBD1 identical over 8 bases. This CDR3 is 15 amino acids long. V shed 1 base, J shed 7 bases, and the junction held 7 bases outside the gene matches. Looked up from germline, CDR1 is SGDLS and CDR2 is YYNGEE.

V usage is TRBV28 and J usage is TRBJ2-7; 11 bases fit TRBD2. V was pared by 4 bases and J by 6 bases, with 5 bases of the junction left unmatched. The CDR3 covers 14 residues. Germline lookup yields CDR1 MDHEN and CDR2 SYDVKM. CDR3: CASSSQTSGVEQYF. The CDR3 DNA follows: TGTGCCAGCAGTTCCCAGACTAGCGGGGTCGAGCAGTACTTC.

The genes are TRBV6-1 and TRBJ1-1; 7 bases align to TRBD1. Germline loops: CDR1 MNHNS, CDR2 SASEGT. V gave up 5 bases and J gave up 10 bases; unmatched junction bases: 13. This CDR3 region has 14 residues. This CDR3 reads CASSSETGRMGAFF. The CDR3 region has the DNA TGTGCCAGCAGTAGTGAGACAGGGAGGATGGGAGCTTTCTTT.

This clone showed up just a few times. The chain employs TRBV13 and TRBJ2-3, with D uncertain. V lost 10 bases to trimming and J lost 1 base, with 12 bases between them. Per germline, CDR1 PRHDT and CDR2 FYEKMQ (reference sequence). The CDR3 has 13 residues. Here the CDR3 reads CATVLGRTDTQYF. CDR3 coding DNA: TGTGCCACCGTATTGGGCCGCACAGATACGCAGTATTTT.

The rearrangement uses TRBV5-1 and TRBJ2-6; a weak D match, TRBD1 (5 bases). Germline V gives CDR1 SGHRS, CDR2 YFSETQ. The CDR3 is 15 residues long. Deletions cut 0 bases from V and 4 bases from J, with 8 bases between. CDR3 nucleotide sequence: TGCGCCAGCAGCTTGGTGGGGCGAGGGGCCAACGTCCTGACTTTC. It is translated as CASSLVGRGANVLTF. The full variable domain, its missing parts supplied by reference TRBV5-1 and TRBJ2-6, is KAGVTQTPRYLIKTRGQQVTLSCSPISGHRSVSWYQQTPGQGLQFLFEYFSETQRNKGNFPGRFSGRQFSNSRSEMNVSTLELGDSALYLCASSLVGRGANVLTFGAGSRLTVL.

This clone was recorded only once. DNA for the CDR3: TGTGCCAGCAGTGAAAGGGAGGTCTATGGCTACACCTTC. Its translation is CASSEREVYGYTF. The chain uses TRBV2 and TRBJ1-2; D gene unclear. The CDR3 spans 13 residues. The ends were cut back, 2 bases at V and 4 bases at J, with 8 bases in the middle. Germline CDR1 SNHLY, CDR2 FYNNEI. The full variable domain, its missing parts supplied by reference TRBV2 and TRBJ1-2, is EPEVTQTPSHQVTQMGQEVILRCVPISNHLYFYWYRQILGQKVEFLVSFYNNEISEKSEIFDDQFSVERPDGSNFTLKIRSTKLEDSAMYFCASSEREVYGYTFGSGTRLTVV.

The chain has TRBV9 and TRBJ2-1, with 8 bases fitting TRBD2. Germline loops: CDR1 SGDLS, CDR2 YYNGEE. This CDR3 is 14 amino acids long. J was trimmed by 3 bases and V by 4 bases; bases with no gene match: 3. The CDR3 protein is CASSPGGYYNEQFF. In DNA, the CDR3 is TGTGCCAGCAGCCCGGGAGGGTACTACAATGAGCAGTTCTTC.